The 32 T cell receptor beta chains given below trace back to one sample, sequenced in a study of cytotoxic CD8 clonotypes in ibrutinib-treated CLL. Assay: immunoSEQ multiplex PCR; the TCRdb copy retains only in-frame clones and omits some. The sample lists around 250,000 clones, under 75% occurring once. This material consisted of PBMCs, taken after 24 months of ibrutinib treatment. These receptors all stem from a human donor with chronic lymphocytic leukemia.

This clone has only a few counts. The chain links TRBV7-3 to TRBJ2-2; the D is unclear. V shed 5 bases and J shed 6 bases, with 10 bases lying between them. CDR3 size: 13 residues. In germline, CDR1 is SGHTA, CDR2 FQGTGA. The CDR3 DNA reads TGTGCCAGCAGCAGACTCCTTTCCGGGGAGCTGTTTTTT. This gives the protein CASSRLLSGELFF.

The V gene is TRBV30, the J gene TRBJ2-7; 8 positions match TRBD1. The J segment lost 3 bases and the V segment lost 4 bases, leaving 11 bases of the junction unmatched. Germline V lookup: CDR1 GTSNPN, CDR2 SVGIG (reference sequence). CDR3 size: 15 residues. CDR3 bases: TGTGCCTGGACCCGGACCGGGACAGGTCTCTACGAGCAGTACTTC. Amino acids: CAWTRTGTGLYEQYF.

The V and J genes are TRBV28 and TRBJ2-7; 7 bases match TRBD1. The V and J ends lost 10 bases and 2 bases, in that order; junction bases with no gene match: 5. The CDR3 loop spans 12 amino acids. Germline CDR1 is MDHEN and CDR2 is SYDVKM. CDR3 sequence (DNA): TGTGCCACCTCGGGACAGCCCTACGAGCAGTACTTC. This translates into CATSGQPYEQYF.

In nucleotides, the CDR3 is TGTGCCAGCAGCTTAAGAAGGTTAAGTACCACAGATACGCAGTATTTT. This gives the protein CASSLRRLSTTDTQYF. This chain joins TRBV7-3 and TRBJ2-3, with D uncertain. CDR1 and CDR2 from the germline V gene are SGHTA and FQGTGA. CDR3 length equals 16 residues. V dropped 1 base and J dropped 2 bases, with 13 bases sitting between them.

The J gene is TRBJ2-1, the V gene TRBV19; tentative D call: TRBD2 (5 bases). Deletions cut 7 bases from V and 0 bases from J, with 10 bases between. The CDR3 has 14 amino acids. CDR1 and CDR2 (germline): LNHDA, SQIVND (reference sequence). Here the CDR3 DNA reads TGTGCCAGTACGAGGGTCCCCTCCTACAATGAGCAGTTCTTC. It specifies CASTRVPSYNEQFF.

The rearrangement uses TRBV5-1 and TRBJ1-3; D is uncertain. The CDR3 spans 14 residues. CDR1 is SGHRS, CDR2 YFSETQ, per germline. V lost 0 bases to trimming and J lost 2 bases, with 6 bases between them. CDR3 protein: CASSLGSTGNTIYF. The DNA of the CDR3 is TGCGCCAGCAGCTTGGGCAGTACTGGAAACACCATATATTTT.

V usage is TRBV11-3 and J usage is TRBJ2-3; no clear D. This CDR3 has 15 residues. Germline V gives CDR1 SGHNT, CDR2 YENEEA. Trimming took 5 bases from V and 2 from J, leaving 14 bases between them. The CDR3 DNA sequence: TGTGCCAGCAGCCCCGGGCGTGGACCCACAGATACGCAGTATTTT. Protein sequence: CASSPGRGPTDTQYF. Combining the CDR3 with reference TRBV11-3 and TRBJ2-3 gives the whole variable domain EAGVVQSPRYKIIEKKQPVAFWCNPISGHNTLYWYLQNLGQGPELLIRYENEEAVDDSQLPKDRFSAERLKGVDSTLKIQPAELGDSAVYLCASSPGRGPTDTQYFGPGTRLTVL.

The rearrangement links TRBV5-1 to TRBJ1-1; no clear D. Germline V gene data show CDR1 as SGHRS and CDR2 as YFSETQ. V lost 4 bases and J 2 bases, leaving 9 bases between the germline ends. The CDR3 runs to 13 residues. The CDR3 DNA follows: TGCGCCAGCAGCCCTAACCTAAACACTGAAGCTTTCTTT. Translating it yields CASSPNLNTEAFF.

This sequence joins TRBV13 and TRBJ2-1; TRBD1 matches 9 bases. The trim removed 2 bases at V and 4 bases at J, leaving 3 bases unmatched. Looked up from germline, CDR1 is PRHDT and CDR2 is FYEKMQ (reference sequence). The CDR3 loop spans 15 amino acids. CDR3 sequence reads: CASSLWDRAYNEQFF. CDR3 coding DNA: TGTGCCAGCAGCTTATGGGACAGGGCGTACAATGAGCAGTTCTTC.

This chain uses TRBV4-1 with TRBJ1-3, with TRBD1 as a possible D gene (6 bases). Germline CDR1 MGHRA, CDR2 YSYEKL. CDR3 size: 15 residues. Trimming left V 2 bases short and J 2 bases short, with 10 bases between. The CDR3 region is CASSQKGHPGNTIYF. In DNA, the CDR3 is TGCGCCAGCAGCCAAAAGGGACACCCTGGAAACACCATATATTTT.

The rearrangement uses TRBV11-2 and TRBJ2-3; no clear D gene. The CDR3 sequence is 14 residues long. With 2 bases removed from V and 3 bases from J, the gap between germline ends came to 9 bases. Germline CDR1 is SGHAT and CDR2 is FQNNGV. The CDR3 is CASSLNRKTDTQYF. The CDR3 DNA is TGTGCCAGCAGCTTAAATCGGAAAACAGATACGCAGTATTTT.

Remarks on this clone: Sequence at one end of the junction differs from germline and may be a read error. This same CDR3 is encoded by further DNA sequences in the sample. The V gene is TRBV5-1, the J gene TRBJ1-2; D ambiguous. CDR1 and CDR2 (germline): SGHRS, YFSETQ. The CDR3 spans 15 residues. DNA for the CDR3: TGCGCCAGCAGCTTGGACCCCGGAGGGAACTATGGCTACACTTTC. It is translated as CASSLDPGGNYGYTF.

V and J are TRBV11-3 and TRBJ2-1; 10 bases are shared with TRBD2. The CDR3 consists of 14 residues. J lost 9 bases, V lost 6 bases, and 8 bases had no gene match. Germline values: CDR1 SGHNT, CDR2 YENEEA. CDR3 region: CASRASGSVGEQFF. DNA of the CDR3: TGTGCCAGCAGGGCTAGCGGGAGTGTCGGTGAGCAGTTCTTC.

There are a few counts of this clone. V is TRBV9 and J is TRBJ1-2; 9 bases are a match to TRBD1. Germline trimming cut 3 bases from V and 7 bases from J; bases unmatched to any gene: 7. The germline gives CDR1 SGDLS, CDR2 YYNGEE. The CDR3 loop spans 14 amino acids. Here the CDR3 reads CASSALGQGGGYTF. CDR3 nucleotide sequence: TGTGCCAGCAGCGCCCTGGGACAGGGCGGTGGCTACACCTTC.

J is TRBJ2-1 and V is TRBV27; a weak D match, TRBD2 (7 bases). This CDR3 has 15 residues. In germline, CDR1 is MNHEY, CDR2 SMNVEV (reference sequence). The V end was cut by 6 bases, the J end by 2 bases, with 14 bases between. The CDR3 protein is CASSREGGTYNEQFF. CDR3 nucleotides: TGTGCCAGCAGCAGAGAGGGGGGGACCTACAATGAGCAGTTCTTC.

The chain uses TRBV5-8 and TRBJ2-7; TRBD2 aligns across 8 bases. The CDR3 length is 16 residues. From germline, CDR1 is SGHTS and CDR2 YDEGEE. V was pared by 4 bases and J by 0 bases, with 9 bases of the junction left unmatched. CDR3 protein: CASSRTRTSLSYEQYF. CDR3 DNA: TGTGCCAGCAGCCGGACTCGGACTAGCCTCTCCTACGAGCAGTACTTC.

The V gene is TRBV30, the J gene TRBJ1-1; maybe TRBD1 (5 bases). The CDR3 is made up of 14 amino acids. Germline CDR1 GTSNPN, CDR2 SVGIG (reference sequence). V shed 2 bases and J shed 4 bases, with 14 bases lying between them. CDR3 protein: CAWSTRGGSTEAFF. CDR3 DNA: TGTGCCTGGAGTACACGGGGGGGGAGCACTGAAGCTTTCTTT.

This chain joins TRBV7-6 and TRBJ2-1; 13 positions match TRBD2. CDR3 size: 18 residues. The germline V gene encodes CDR1 SGHVS and CDR2 FNYEAQ. After removal of 1 base from V and 7 bases from J, the junction contained 10 bases not matched to a gene. Here the CDR3 reads CASSLGNGLAGAMNEQFF. CDR3 DNA sequence: TGTGCCAGCAGCTTAGGGAATGGACTAGCGGGAGCGATGAATGAGCAGTTCTTC.

V is TRBV9 and J is TRBJ2-6, with D perhaps assigned TRBD1 or TRBD2 (5 bases each). V lost 0 bases and J lost 7, with 14 bases in between. Germline V CDR1 and CDR2: SGDLS, YYNGEE. CDR3 length: 16 residues. The CDR3 nucleotides read TGTGCCAGCAGCGTAGCTCCCGGGGCCGGCGCCAACGTCCTGACTTTC. It translates to CASSVAPGAGANVLTF.

The gene calls are TRBV25-1 and TRBJ2-7, with D perhaps TRBD1 (5 bases). The CDR3 covers 11 residues. The V gene lost 5 bases and the J gene lost 3 bases, with 5 bases spanning the gap. The germline V gene has CDR1 MGHDK and CDR2 SYGVNS. The CDR3 reads CASSTGYEQYF. The CDR3 region has the DNA TGTGCCAGCAGTACAGGCTACGAGCAGTACTTC.

The genes are TRBV6-5 and TRBJ2-6, with 7 bases identical to TRBD1. CDR3 length: 15 amino acids. After removal of 6 bases from V and 2 bases from J, the junction contained 4 bases not matched to a gene. From germline, CDR1 is MNHEY and CDR2 SVGAGI. The CDR3 DNA is TGTGCCAGCAGGGTGGACAGGACTGGGGCCAACGTCCTGACTTTC. Translation gives CASRVDRTGANVLTF.

The rearrangement joins TRBV27 to TRBJ1-2; D is unresolved. The length of the CDR3 is 14 residues. The V and J ends lost 4 bases and 5 bases respectively, with 14 bases between them. Germline loops: CDR1 MNHEY, CDR2 SMNVEV (reference sequence). The CDR3 loop reads CASSSIGLRYGYTF. The CDR3 DNA follows: TGTGCCAGCAGTTCCATAGGACTGAGATATGGCTACACCTTC.

The chain combines TRBV18 with TRBJ1-1, with D possibly being TRBD1 (6 bases). Germline CDR1 and CDR2: KGHSH and LQKENI. The CDR3 consists of 12 residues. The ends were cut back, 5 bases at V and 9 bases at J, with 13 bases in the middle. The CDR3 protein is CASSDLRDKAFF. DNA for the CDR3: TGTGCCAGCTCAGACCTCCGGGACAAAGCTTTCTTT.

The J gene is TRBJ2-1, the V gene TRBV9; either TRBD1 or TRBD2 may fit D (6 bases each). V lost 5 bases, J lost 2 bases, and 17 bases lay in between. This CDR3 has 16 amino acids. CDR1 SGDLS and CDR2 YYNGEE come from the germline V gene. Here the CDR3 reads CASSWGAGDPYNEQFF. CDR3 DNA sequence: TGTGCCAGCAGTTGGGGGGCAGGCGATCCCTACAATGAGCAGTTCTTC. The whole variable domain, filled in from reference TRBV9 and TRBJ2-1, reads DSGVTQTPKHLITATGQRVTLRCSPRSGDLSVYWYQQSLDQGLQFLIQYYNGEERAKGNILERFSAQQFPDLHSELNLSSLELGDSALYFCASSWGAGDPYNEQFFGPGTRLTVL.

The CDR3 region has the DNA TGTGCCAGCAGCTTAACGGGTCACGAGCAGTACTTC. Translation: CASSLTGHEQYF. The V and J genes are TRBV7-3 and TRBJ2-7; unclear D gene. The CDR3 spans 12 residues. The germline V gene has CDR1 SGHTA and CDR2 FQGTGA. Trimming pared 0 bases from V and 5 bases from J, leaving 5 bases between.

The chain uses TRBV27 and TRBJ2-1, with TRBD2 matching 11 bases. From germline, CDR1 is MNHEY and CDR2 SMNVEV (reference sequence). The CDR3 is 16 residues long. V was pared by 3 bases and J by 4 bases, with 5 bases of the junction left unmatched. The CDR3 nucleotides are TGTGCCAGCAGTTTGGCCGGGACTAGCGGTTACAATGAGCAGTTCTTC. It encodes CASSLAGTSGYNEQFF.

The gene calls are TRBV27 and TRBJ2-6; D remains ambiguous. CDR1 and CDR2 from the germline V gene are MNHEY and SMNVEV (reference sequence). Trimming took off 7 bases at V and 2 bases at J, with 9 bases between the two ends. CDR3 length equals 14 residues. This chain's CDR3 is CASTLQTGANVLTF. The CDR3 coding sequence is TGTGCCAGCACTCTTCAGACTGGGGCCAACGTCCTGACTTTC.

The rearrangement uses TRBV4-1 and TRBJ2-1; 10 nucleotides match TRBD2. There are 15 residues in the CDR3. Per germline, CDR1 MGHRA and CDR2 YSYEKL. Trimming at V came to 4 bases and at J to 3 bases, leaving 3 bases not matched to a gene. CDR3 in DNA: TGCGCCAGCAGCCCCCTAGCGGGAGACTACAATGAGCAGTTCTTC. Its protein is CASSPLAGDYNEQFF.

Ten or more counts support this clone. This rearrangement joins TRBV5-1 to TRBJ2-1; D is ambiguous. With 0 bases removed from V and 6 bases from J, the gap between germline ends came to 4 bases. The germline V gene has CDR1 SGHRS and CDR2 YFSETQ. CDR3 size: 12 residues. The CDR3 spells CASSLVANEQFF. The CDR3, as DNA: TGCGCCAGCAGCTTGGTGGCCAATGAGCAGTTCTTC.

The V call is TRBV28, the J call TRBJ2-7, with D perhaps matching TRBD1 (5 bases). The CDR3 has 14 amino acids. V shed 1 base and J shed 5 bases, with 12 bases lying between them. CDR1 is MDHEN, CDR2 SYDVKM, per germline. CDR3 loop: CASSLLSRVHEQYF. In DNA form, the CDR3 reads TGTGCCAGCAGTTTATTGTCCAGGGTCCACGAGCAGTACTTC.

In its sample, this clone was seen once. J is TRBJ1-2 and V is TRBV28, with D perhaps TRBD1 (5 bases). Germline assignment: CDR1 MDHEN and CDR2 SYDVKM. Trimming took off 10 bases at V and 6 bases at J, with 15 bases between the two ends. This CDR3 has 12 amino acids. CDR3 amino acids: CAIGASGHGYTF. In DNA, the CDR3 is TGTGCCATCGGGGCGTCCGGTCATGGCTACACCTTC.

This sequence joins TRBV13 and TRBJ2-7; D might be TRBD2 (7 bases). Germline CDR1 and CDR2: PRHDT and FYEKMQ (reference sequence). The V gene lost 1 base and the J gene lost 7 bases, with 17 bases spanning the gap. This CDR3 is built from 15 residues. The CDR3 sequence is CASSLEGGGPGEQYF. CDR3 DNA sequence: TGTGCCAGCAGCTTAGAGGGGGGAGGGCCCGGAGAGCAGTACTTC.